The source of this TCR beta chain is a study of vaccination effects on CD4 cells after COVID-19. Sequencing was preceded by expansion of antigen-specific CD4+ T cells with viral peptide pools in the ViraFEST assay. Isolating CD4+ T cells followed about 10 days of culture. According to the study, vaccine recipients showed no prior SARS-CoV-2 infection and negative nucleocapsid antibodies. The repertoire was sequenced with immunoSEQ multiplex PCR; TCRdb's copy has only in-frame clones and lacks some. The sample has 30,000 to 45,000 clones, under 75% seen once. To note about this clone: Antigen: not known.

The specimen was CD4+ T cells from PBMCs cultured with SARS-CoV-2 spike peptides, collected before COVID-19 vaccination. The origin of this receptor is a human donor who received a COVID-19 vaccine.

The CDR3 reads CASSILRLAGGTDTQYF. CDR3 DNA: TGTGCCAGTAGTATATTAAGGCTAGCGGGAGGAACAGATACGCAGTATTTT. The rearrangement uses TRBV19 and TRBJ2-3; 11 bases map to TRBD2. Germline values: CDR1 LNHDA, CDR2 SQIVND (reference sequence). V gave up 2 bases and J gave up 3 bases; unmatched junction bases: 7. The CDR3 contains 17 residues.